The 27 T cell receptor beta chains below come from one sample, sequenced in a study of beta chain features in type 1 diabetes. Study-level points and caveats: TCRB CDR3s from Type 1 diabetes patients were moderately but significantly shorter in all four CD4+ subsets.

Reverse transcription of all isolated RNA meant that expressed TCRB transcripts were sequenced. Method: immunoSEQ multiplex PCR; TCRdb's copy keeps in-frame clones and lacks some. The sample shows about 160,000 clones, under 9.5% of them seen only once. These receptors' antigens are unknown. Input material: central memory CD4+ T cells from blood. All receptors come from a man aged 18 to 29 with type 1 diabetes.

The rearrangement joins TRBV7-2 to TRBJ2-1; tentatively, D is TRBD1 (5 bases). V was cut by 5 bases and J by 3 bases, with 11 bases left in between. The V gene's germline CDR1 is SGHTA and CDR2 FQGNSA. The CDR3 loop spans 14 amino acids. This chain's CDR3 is CASSKQDNYNEQFF. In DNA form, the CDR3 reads TGTGCCAGCAGCAAACAGGATAACTACAATGAGCAGTTCTTC.

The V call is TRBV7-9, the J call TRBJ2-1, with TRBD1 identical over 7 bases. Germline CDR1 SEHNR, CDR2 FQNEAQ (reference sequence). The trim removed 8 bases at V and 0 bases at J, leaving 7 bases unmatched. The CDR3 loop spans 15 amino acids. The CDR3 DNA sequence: TGTGCCAGCTCCCCCAGGGGGACCTCCTACAATGAGCAGTTCTTC. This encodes CASSPRGTSYNEQFF.

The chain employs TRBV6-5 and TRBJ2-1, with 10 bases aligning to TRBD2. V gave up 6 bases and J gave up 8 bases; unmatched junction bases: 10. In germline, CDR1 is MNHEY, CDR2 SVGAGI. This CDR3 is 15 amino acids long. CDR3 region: CASSPLAGTHYEQFF. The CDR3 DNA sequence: TGTGCCAGCAGCCCACTAGCGGGGACCCACTATGAGCAGTTCTTC.

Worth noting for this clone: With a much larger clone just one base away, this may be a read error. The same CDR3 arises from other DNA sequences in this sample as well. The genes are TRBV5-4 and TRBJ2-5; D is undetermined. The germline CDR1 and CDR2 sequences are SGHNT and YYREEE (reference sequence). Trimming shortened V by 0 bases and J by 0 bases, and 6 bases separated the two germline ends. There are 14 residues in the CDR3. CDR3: CASSLAGYQETQYF. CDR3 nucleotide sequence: TGTGCCAGCAGCTTGGCAGGCTACCAAGAGACCCAGTACTTC.

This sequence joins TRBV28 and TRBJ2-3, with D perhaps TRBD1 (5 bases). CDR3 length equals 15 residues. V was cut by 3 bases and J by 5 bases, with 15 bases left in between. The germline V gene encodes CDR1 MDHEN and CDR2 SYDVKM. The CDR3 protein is CASSFEDSKKDTQYF. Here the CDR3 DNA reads TGTGCCAGCAGTTTTGAAGACAGTAAGAAAGATACGCAGTATTTT.

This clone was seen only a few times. This CDR3 is CASSLSQANLEAFF. Here the CDR3 DNA reads TGTGCCAGCAGCTTAAGTCAGGCTAACCTTGAAGCTTTCTTT. The chain has TRBV7-2 and TRBJ1-1; no clear D gene. Trimming took off 2 bases at V and 7 bases at J, with 14 bases between the two ends. This CDR3 is built from 14 residues. CDR1 and CDR2 from the germline V gene are SGHTA and FQGNSA.

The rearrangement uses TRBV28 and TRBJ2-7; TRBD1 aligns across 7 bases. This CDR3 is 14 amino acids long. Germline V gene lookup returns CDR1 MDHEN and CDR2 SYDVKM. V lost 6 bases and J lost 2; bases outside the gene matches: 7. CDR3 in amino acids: CASRTPGTAYEQYF. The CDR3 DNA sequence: TGTGCCAGCAGAACCCCCGGGACAGCCTACGAGCAGTACTTC.

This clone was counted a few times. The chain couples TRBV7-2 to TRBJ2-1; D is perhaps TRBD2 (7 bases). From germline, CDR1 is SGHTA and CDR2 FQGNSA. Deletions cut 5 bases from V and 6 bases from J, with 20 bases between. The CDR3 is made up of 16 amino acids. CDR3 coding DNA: TGTGCCAGCAGCCAAGAATGGGAGGGAGGGGGCAATGAGCAGTTCTTC. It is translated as CASSQEWEGGGNEQFF. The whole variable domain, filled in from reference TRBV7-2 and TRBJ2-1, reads GAGVSQSPSNKVTEKGKDVELRCDPISGHTALYWYRQSLGQGLEFLIYFQGNSAPDKSGLPSDRFSAERTGGSVSTLTIQRTQQEDSAVYLCASSQEWEGGGNEQFFGPGTRLTVL.

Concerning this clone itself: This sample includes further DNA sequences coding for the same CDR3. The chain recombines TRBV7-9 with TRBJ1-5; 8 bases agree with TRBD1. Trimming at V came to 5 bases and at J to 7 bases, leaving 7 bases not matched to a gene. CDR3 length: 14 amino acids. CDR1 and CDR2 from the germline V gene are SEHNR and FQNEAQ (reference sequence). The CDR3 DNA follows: TGTGCCAGCAGCCTAGGACAGGGTGGGCAGCCCCAGCATTTT. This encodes CASSLGQGGQPQHF.

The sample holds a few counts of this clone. CDR3 region: CASSSWTSGSPFF. CDR3 DNA: TGTGCCAGCAGCTCGTGGACTAGCGGGAGCCCGTTCTTC. The chain carries TRBV7-2 and TRBJ2-1, with 13 bases identical to TRBD2. This CDR3 is built from 13 residues. V lost 4 bases to trimming and J lost 15 bases; unmatched junction nucleotides: 6. Germline values: CDR1 SGHTA, CDR2 FQGNSA.

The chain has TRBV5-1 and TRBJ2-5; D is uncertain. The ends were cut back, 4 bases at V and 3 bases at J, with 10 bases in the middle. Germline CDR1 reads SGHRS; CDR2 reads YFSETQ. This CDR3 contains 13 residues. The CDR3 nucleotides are TGCGCCAGCAGCCCGTCTTTAGAAGAGACCCAGTACTTC. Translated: CASSPSLEETQYF. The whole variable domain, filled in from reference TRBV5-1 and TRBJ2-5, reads KAGVTQTPRYLIKTRGQQVTLSCSPISGHRSVSWYQQTPGQGLQFLFEYFSETQRNKGNFPGRFSGRQFSNSRSEMNVSTLELGDSALYLCASSPSLEETQYFGPGTRLLVL.

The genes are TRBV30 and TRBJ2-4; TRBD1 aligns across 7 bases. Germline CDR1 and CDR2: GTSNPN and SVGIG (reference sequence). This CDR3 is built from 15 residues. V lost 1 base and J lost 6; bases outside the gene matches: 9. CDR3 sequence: CAWSGAGGAGNIQYF. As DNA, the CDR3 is TGTGCCTGGAGTGGGGCAGGGGGAGCCGGAAACATTCAGTACTTC. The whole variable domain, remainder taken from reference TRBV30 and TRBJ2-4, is SQTIHQWPATLVQPVGSPLSLECTVEGTSNPNLYWYRQAAGRGLQLLFYSVGIGQISSEVPQNLSASRPQDRQFILSSKKLLLSDSGFYLCAWSGAGGAGNIQYFGAGTRLSVL.

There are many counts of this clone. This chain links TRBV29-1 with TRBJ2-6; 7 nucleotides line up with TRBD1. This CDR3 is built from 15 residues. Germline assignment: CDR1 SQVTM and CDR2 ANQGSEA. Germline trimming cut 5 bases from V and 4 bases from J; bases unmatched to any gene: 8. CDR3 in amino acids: CSVSGTAGGANVLTF. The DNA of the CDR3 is TGCAGCGTTTCCGGGACAGCAGGAGGGGCCAACGTCCTGACTTTC.

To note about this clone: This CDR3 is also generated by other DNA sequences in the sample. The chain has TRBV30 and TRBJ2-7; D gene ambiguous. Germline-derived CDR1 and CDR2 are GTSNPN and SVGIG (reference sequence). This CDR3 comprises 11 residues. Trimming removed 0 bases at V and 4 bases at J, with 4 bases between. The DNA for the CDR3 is TGTGCCTGGAGTGTACGGTACGAGCAGTACTTC. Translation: CAWSVRYEQYF.

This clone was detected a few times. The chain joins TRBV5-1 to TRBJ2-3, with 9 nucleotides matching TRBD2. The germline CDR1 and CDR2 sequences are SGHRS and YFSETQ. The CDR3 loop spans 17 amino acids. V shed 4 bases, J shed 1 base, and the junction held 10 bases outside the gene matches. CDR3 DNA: TGCGCCAGCAGCCCTTACCCACTAGCGGGTGGCACAGATACGCAGTATTTT. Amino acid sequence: CASSPYPLAGGTDTQYF.

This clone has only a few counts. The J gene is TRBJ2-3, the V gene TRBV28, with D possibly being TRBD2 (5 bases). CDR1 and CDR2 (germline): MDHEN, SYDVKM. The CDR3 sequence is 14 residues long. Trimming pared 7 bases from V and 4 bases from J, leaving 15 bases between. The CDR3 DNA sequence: TGTGCCAGCACCCCTCCCCAGAGGGCAGATACGCAGTATTTT. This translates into CASTPPQRADTQYF.

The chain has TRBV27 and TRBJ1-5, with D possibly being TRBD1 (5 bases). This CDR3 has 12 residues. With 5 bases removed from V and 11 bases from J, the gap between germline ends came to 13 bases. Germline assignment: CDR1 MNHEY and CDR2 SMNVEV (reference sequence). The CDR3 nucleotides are TGTGCCAGCAGTCCAGGGACGGGAGCCCAGCATTTT. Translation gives CASSPGTGAQHF.

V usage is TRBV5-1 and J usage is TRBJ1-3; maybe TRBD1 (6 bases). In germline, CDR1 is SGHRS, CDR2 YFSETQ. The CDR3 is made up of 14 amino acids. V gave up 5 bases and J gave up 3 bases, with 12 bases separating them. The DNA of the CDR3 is TGCGCCAGCAGTACCGGGACATTTGGAAACACCATATATTTT. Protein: CASSTGTFGNTIYF.

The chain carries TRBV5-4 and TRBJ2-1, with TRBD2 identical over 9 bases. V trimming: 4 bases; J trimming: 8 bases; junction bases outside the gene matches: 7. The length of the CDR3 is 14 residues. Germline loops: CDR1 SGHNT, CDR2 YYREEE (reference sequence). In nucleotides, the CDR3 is TGTGCCAGCAGCCGGCGGGAGGGTGAGGATGAGCAGTTCTTC. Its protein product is CASSRREGEDEQFF.

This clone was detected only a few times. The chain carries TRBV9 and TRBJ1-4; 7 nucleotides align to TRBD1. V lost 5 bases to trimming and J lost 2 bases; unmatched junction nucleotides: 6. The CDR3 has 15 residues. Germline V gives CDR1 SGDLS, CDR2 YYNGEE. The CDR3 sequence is CASSNTGATNEKLFF. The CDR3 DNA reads TGTGCCAGCAGTAATACAGGGGCGACTAATGAAAAACTGTTTTTT.

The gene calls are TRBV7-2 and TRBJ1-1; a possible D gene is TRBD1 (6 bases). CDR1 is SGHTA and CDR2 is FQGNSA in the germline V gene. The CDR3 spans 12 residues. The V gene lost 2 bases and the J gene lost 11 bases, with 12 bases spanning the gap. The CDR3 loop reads CASSLPGVEAFF. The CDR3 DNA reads TGTGCCAGCAGCTTACCAGGGGTTGAGGCTTTCTTT.

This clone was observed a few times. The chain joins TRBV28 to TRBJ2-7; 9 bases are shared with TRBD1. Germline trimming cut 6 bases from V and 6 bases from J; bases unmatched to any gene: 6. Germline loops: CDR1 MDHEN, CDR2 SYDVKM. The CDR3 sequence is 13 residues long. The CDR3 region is CASRPTGGSEQYF. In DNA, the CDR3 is TGTGCCAGCAGACCGACAGGGGGTAGCGAGCAGTACTTC.

The CDR3 reads CASREFTGTGANVLTF. The CDR3 DNA reads as TGTGCCAGCAGAGAATTCACAGGGACAGGGGCCAACGTCCTGACTTTC. The genes are TRBV6-1 and TRBJ2-6; TRBD1 is a possible D gene (6 bases). The V gene's germline CDR1 is MNHNS and CDR2 SASEGT. The CDR3 totals 16 residues. V lost 6 bases and J lost 4, with 16 bases in between.

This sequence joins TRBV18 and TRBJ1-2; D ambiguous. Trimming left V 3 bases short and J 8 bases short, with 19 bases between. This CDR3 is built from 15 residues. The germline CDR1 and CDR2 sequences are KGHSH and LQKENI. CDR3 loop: CASSPTDTPPGGYTF. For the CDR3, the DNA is TGTGCCAGCTCACCTACAGATACTCCCCCGGGAGGCTACACCTTC.

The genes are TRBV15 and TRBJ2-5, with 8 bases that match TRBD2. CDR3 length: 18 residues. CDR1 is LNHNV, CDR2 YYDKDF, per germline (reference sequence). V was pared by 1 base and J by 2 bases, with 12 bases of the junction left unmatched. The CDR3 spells CATSRASGSSDLQETQYF. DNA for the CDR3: TGTGCCACCAGCAGAGCGAGCGGGAGTAGCGACCTTCAAGAGACCCAGTACTTC.

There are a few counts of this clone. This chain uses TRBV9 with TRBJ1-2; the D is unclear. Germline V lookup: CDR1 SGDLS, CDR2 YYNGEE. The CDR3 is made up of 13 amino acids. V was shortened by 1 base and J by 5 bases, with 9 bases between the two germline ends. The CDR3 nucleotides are TGTGCCAGCAGCGTAAAGTCGGGGTATGGCTACACCTTC. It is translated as CASSVKSGYGYTF.

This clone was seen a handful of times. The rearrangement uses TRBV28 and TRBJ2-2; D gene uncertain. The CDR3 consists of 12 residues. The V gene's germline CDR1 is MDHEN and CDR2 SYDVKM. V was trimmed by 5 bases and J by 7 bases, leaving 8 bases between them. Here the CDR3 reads CASSPSFGELFF. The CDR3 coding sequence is TGTGCCAGCAGTCCCTCCTTCGGGGAGCTGTTTTTT.